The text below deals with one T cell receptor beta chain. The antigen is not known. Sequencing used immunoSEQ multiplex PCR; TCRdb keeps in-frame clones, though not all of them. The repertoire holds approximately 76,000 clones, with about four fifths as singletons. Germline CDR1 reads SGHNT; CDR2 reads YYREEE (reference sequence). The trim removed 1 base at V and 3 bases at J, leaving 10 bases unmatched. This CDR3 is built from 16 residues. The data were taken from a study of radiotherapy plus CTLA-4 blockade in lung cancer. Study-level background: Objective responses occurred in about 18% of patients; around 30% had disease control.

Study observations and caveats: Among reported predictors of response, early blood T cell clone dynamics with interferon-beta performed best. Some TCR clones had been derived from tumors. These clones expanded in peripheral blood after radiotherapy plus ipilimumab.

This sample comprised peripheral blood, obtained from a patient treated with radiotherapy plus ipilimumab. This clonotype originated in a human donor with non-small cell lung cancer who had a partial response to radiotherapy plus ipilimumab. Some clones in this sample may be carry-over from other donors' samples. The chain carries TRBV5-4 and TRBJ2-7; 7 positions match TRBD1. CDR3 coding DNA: TGTGCCAGCAGCTTGAGGGTTGGGACAGCGTTCTACGAGCAGTACTTC. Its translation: CASSLRVGTAFYEQYF.